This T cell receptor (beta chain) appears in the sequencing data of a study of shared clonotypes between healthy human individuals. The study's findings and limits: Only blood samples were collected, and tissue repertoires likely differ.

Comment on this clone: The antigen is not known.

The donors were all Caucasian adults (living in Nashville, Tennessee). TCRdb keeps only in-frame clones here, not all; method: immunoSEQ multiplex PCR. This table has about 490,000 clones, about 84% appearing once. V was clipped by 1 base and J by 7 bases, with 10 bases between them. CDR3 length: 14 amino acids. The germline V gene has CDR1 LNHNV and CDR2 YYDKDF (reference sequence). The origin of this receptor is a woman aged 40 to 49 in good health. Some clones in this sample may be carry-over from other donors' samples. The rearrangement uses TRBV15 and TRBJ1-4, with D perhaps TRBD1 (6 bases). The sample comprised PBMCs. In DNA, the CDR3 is TGTGCCACCAGCAGAGGTGGAGGGGGTGAAAAACTGTTTTTT. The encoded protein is CATSRGGGGEKLFF.